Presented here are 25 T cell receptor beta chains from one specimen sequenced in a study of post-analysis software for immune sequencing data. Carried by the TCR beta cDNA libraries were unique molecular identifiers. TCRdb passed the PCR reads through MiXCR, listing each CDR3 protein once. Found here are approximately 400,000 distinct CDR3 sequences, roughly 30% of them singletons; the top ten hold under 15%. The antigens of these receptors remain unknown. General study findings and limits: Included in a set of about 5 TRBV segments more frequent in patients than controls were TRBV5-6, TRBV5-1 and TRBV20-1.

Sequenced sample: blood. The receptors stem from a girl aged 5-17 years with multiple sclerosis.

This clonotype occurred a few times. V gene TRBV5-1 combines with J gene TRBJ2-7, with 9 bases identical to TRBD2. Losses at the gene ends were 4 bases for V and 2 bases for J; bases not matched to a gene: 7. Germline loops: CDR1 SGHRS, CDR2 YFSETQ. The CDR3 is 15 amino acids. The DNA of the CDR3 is TGCGCCAGCAGCCCAAGGTCTAGCGGGACCTACGAGCAGTACTTC. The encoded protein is CASSPRSSGTYEQYF.

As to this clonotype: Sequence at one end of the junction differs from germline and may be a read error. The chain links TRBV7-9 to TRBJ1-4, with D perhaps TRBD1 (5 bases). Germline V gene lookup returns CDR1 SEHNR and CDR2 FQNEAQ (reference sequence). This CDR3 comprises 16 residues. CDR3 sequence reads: CASSTRTPATNENLFF. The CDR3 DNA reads TGTGCCAGCAGCACGCGGACACCAGCAACTAATGAAAACCTGTTTTTT.

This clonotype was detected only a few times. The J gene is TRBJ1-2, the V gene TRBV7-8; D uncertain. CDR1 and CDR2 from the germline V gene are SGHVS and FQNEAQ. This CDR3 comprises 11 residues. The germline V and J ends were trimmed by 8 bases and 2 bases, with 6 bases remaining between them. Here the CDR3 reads CASVSNYGYTF. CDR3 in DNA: TGTGCCAGCGTATCCAACTATGGCTACACCTTC.

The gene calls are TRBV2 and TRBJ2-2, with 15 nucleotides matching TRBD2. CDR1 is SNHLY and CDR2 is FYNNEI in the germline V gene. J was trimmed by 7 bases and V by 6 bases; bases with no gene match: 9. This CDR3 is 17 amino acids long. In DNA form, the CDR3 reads TGTGCCAGCAGATCCTGGACTAGCGGGGGGGCCAACGGGGAGCTGTTTTTT. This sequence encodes CASRSWTSGGANGELFF.

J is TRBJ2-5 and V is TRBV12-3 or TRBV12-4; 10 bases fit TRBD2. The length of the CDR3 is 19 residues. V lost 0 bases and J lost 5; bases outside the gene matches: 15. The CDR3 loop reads CASSLAPVASGGPGETQYF. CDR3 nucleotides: TGTGCCAGCAGTTTAGCGCCAGTGGCTAGCGGGGGTCCTGGGGAGACCCAGTACTTC.

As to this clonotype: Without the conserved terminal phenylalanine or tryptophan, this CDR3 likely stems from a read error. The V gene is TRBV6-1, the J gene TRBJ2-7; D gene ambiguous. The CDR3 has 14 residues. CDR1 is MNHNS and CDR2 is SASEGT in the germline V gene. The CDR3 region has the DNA TGTGTCAGCAGTGCTCCGGACCCTTCCTACGAGCAGTACTGC. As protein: CVSSAPDPSYEQYC.

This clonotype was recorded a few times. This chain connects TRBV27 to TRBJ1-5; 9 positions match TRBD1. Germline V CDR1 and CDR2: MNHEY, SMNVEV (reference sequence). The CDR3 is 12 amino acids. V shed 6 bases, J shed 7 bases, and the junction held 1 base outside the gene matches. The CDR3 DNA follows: TGTGCCAGCAGGGGACAGGGCCAGCCCCAGCATTTT. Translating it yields CASRGQGQPQHF.

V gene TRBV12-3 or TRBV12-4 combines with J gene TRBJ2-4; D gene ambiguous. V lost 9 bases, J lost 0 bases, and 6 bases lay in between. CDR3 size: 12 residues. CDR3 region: CASALAKNIQYF. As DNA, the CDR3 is TGTGCCAGTGCTCTAGCCAAAAACATTCAGTACTTC.

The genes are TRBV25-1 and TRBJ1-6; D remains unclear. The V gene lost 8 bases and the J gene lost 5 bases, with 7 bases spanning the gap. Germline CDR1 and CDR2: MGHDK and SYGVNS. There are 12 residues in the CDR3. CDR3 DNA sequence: TGTGCCAGCGAGTCGAATAATTCACCCCTCCACTTT. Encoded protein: CASESNNSPLHF.

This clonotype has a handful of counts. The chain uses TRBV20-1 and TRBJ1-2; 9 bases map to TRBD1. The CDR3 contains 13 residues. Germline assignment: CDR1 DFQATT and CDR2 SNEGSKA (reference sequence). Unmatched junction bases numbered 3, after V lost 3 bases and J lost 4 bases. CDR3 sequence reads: CSARDRGRYGYTF. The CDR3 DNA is TGCAGTGCTAGGGACAGGGGACGCTATGGCTACACCTTC.

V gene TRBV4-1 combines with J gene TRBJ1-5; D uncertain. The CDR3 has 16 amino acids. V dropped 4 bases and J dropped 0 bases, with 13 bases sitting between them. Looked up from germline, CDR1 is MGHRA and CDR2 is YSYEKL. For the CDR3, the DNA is TGCGCCAGCAGCCCCCGAATAATTTATAGCAATCAGCCCCAGCATTTT. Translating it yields CASSPRIIYSNQPQHF.

The CDR3: CASSFAHLAGGTDTQYF. CDR3 DNA: TGTGCCAGCAGTTTTGCCCACCTAGCGGGAGGGACAGATACGCAGTATTTT. This chain uses TRBV12-3 or TRBV12-4 with TRBJ2-3; 12 bases fit TRBD2. CDR3 length: 17 amino acids. The ends lost 3 bases at V and 3 bases at J; junction bases unmatched: 7.

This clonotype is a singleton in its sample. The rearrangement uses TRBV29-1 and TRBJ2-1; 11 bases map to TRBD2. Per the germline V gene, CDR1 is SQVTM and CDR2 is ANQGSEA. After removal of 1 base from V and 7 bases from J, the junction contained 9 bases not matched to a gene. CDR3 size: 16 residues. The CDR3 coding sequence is TGCAGCGTTGAAGGGCAACTAGCGGGGGCAAGGAATGAGCAGTTCTTC. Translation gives CSVEGQLAGARNEQFF.

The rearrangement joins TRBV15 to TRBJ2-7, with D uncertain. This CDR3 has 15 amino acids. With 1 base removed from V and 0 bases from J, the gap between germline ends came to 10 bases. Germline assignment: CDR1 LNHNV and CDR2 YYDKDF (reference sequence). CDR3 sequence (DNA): TGTGCCACCAGCAGAGTCTCAGGTCGCTCCTACGAGCAGTACTTC. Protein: CATSRVSGRSYEQYF.

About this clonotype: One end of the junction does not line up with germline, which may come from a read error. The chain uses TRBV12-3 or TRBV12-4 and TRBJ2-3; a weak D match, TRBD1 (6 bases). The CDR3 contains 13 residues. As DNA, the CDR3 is TGTGCCAGCAGCCGTGGGGGCACAGATATGCAGTATTTT. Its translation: CASSRGGTDMQYF.

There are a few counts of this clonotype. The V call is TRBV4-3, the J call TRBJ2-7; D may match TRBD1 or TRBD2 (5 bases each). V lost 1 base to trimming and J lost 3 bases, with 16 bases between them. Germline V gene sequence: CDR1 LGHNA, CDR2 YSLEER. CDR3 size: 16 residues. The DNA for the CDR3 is TGCGCCAGCAGCCAAGGGGTCTCCCGGGACGTCTACGAGCAGTACTTC. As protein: CASSQGVSRDVYEQYF.

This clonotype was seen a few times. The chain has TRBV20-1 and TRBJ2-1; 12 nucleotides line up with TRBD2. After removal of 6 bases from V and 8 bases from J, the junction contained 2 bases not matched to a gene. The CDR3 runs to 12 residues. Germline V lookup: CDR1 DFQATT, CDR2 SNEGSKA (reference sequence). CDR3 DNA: TGCAGTGCCCTAGCGGGGGGGCATGAGCAGTTCTTC. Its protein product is CSALAGGHEQFF.

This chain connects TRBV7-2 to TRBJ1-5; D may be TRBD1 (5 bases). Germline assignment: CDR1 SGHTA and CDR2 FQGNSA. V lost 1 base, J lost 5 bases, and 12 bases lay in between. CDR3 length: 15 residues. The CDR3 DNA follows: TGTGCCAGCAGCTTAGGGGGCAGAACCGATCAGCCCCAGCATTTT. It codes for CASSLGGRTDQPQHF.

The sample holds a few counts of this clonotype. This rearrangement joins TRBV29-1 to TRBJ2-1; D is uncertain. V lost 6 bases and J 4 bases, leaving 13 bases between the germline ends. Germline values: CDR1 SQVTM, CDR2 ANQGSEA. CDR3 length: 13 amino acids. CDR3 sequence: CSVPRTDYNEQFF. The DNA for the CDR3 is TGCAGCGTCCCCCGGACGGATTACAATGAGCAGTTCTTC.

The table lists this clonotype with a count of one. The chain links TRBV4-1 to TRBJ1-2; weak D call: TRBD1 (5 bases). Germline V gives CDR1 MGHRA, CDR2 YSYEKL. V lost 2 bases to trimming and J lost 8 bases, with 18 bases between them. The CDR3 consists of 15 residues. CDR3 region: CASSQPGHGQSGYTF. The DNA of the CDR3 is TGCGCCAGCAGCCAACCTGGACATGGGCAATCCGGCTACACCTTC.

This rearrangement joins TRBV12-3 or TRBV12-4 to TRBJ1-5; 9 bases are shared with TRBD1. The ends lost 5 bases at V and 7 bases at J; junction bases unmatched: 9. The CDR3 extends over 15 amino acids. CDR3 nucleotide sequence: TGTGCCAGCAGTCCGGGACAGGGACTTGGACAGCCCCAGCATTTT. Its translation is CASSPGQGLGQPQHF.

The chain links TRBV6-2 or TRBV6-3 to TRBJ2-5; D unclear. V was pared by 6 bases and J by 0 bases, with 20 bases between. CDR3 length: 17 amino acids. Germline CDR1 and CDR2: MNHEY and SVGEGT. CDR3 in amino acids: CASSQKPASLYQETQYF. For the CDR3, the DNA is TGTGCCAGCAGCCAGAAACCTGCTTCTTTGTACCAAGAGACCCAGTACTTC.

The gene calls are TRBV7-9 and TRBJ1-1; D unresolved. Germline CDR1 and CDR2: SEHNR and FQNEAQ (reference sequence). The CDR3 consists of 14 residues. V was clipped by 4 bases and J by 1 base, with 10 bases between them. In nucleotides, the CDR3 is TGTGCCAGCAGCTCCCATCTGGGGAACACTGAAGCTTTCTTT. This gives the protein CASSSHLGNTEAFF.

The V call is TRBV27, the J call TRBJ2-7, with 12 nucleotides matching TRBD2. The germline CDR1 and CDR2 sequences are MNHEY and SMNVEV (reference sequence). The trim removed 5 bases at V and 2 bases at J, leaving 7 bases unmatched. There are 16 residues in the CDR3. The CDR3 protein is CASSPWTSGATYEQYF. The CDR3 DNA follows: TGTGCCAGCAGTCCCTGGACTAGCGGGGCTACCTACGAGCAGTACTTC.

In DNA form, the CDR3 reads TGTGCCAGCGGAGTCCTGGGCATCTTTAACTATGGCTACACCTTC. It is translated as CASGVLGIFNYGYTF. The chain joins TRBV12-3 or TRBV12-4 to TRBJ1-2, with D unclear. Trimming shortened V by 8 bases and J by 1 base, and 17 bases separated the two germline ends. The CDR3 has 15 residues.